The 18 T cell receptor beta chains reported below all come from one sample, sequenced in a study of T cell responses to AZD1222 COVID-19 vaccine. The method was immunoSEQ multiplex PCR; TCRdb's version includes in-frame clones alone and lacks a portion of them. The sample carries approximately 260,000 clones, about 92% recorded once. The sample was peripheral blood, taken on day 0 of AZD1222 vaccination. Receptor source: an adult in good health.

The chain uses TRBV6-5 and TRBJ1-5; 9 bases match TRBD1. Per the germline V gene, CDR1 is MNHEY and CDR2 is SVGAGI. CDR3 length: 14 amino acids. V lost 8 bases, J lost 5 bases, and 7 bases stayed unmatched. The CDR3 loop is CASGTGGVYQPQHF. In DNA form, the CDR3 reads TGTGCCAGCGGAACAGGGGGCGTATATCAGCCCCAGCATTTT.

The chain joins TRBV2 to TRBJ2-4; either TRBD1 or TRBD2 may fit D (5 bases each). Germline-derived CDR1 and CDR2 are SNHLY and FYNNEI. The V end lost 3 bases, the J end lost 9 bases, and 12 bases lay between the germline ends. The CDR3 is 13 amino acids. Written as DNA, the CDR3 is TGTGCCAGCAGTGATGTAGGGACCCCCATTCAGTACTTC. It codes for CASSDVGTPIQYF. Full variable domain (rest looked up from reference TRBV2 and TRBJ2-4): EPEVTQTPSHQVTQMGQEVILRCVPISNHLYFYWYRQILGQKVEFLVSFYNNEISEKSEIFDDQFSVERPDGSNFTLKIRSTKLEDSAMYFCASSDVGTPIQYFGAGTRLSVL.

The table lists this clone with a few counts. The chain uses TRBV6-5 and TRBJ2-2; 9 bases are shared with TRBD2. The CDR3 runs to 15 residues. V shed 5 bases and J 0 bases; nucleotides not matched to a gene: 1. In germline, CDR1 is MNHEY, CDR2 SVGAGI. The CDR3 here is CASSRLAANTGELFF. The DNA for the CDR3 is TGTGCCAGCAGTCGACTAGCGGCGAACACCGGGGAGCTGTTTTTT.

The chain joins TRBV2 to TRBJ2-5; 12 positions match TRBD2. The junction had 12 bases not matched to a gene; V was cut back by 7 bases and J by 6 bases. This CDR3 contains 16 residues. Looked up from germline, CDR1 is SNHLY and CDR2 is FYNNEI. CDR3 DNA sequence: TGTGCCAGCACTCGGACTAGCGGGGCCAACAGGAAGACCCAGTACTTC. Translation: CASTRTSGANRKTQYF.

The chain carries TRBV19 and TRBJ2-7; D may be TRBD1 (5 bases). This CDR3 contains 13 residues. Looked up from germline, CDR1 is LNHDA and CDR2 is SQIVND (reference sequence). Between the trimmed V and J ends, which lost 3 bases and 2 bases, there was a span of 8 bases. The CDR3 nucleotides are TGTGCCAGTAGTATGAGCAGGGCCTACGAGCAGTACTTC. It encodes CASSMSRAYEQYF.

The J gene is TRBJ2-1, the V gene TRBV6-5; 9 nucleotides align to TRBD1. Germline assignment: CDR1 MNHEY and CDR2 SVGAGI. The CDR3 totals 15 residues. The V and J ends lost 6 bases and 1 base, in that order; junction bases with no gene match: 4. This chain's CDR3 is CASRQDRGSYNEQFF. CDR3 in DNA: TGTGCCAGCAGACAAGACAGGGGGTCCTACAATGAGCAGTTCTTC.

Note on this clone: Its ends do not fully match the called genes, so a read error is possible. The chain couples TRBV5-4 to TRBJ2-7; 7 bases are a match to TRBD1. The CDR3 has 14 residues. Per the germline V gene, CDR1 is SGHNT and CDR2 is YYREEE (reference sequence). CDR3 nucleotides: TGTGCCAGCAGCCCGGAGAGACAGGGTATCGGTGTTCACTTC. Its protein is CASSPERQGIGVHF.

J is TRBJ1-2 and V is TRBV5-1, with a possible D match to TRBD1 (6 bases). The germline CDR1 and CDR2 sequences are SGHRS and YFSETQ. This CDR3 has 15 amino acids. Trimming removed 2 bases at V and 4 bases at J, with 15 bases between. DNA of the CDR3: TGCGCCAGCAGCTTACAGACCGGACAGACCTATGGCTACACCTTC. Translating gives CASSLQTGQTYGYTF.

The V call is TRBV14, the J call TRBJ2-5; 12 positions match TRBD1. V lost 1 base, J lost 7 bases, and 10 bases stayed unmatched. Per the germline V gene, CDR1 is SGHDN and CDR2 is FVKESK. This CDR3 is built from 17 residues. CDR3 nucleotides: TGTGCCAGCAGCCAAGGTTACCGGGACAGGGGGCCGCGGACCCAGTACTTC. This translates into CASSQGYRDRGPRTQYF. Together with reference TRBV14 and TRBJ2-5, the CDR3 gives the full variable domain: EAGVTQFPSHSVIEKGQTVTLRCDPISGHDNLYWYRRVMGKEIKFLLHFVKESKQDESGMPNNRFLAERTGGTYSTLKVQPAELEDSGVYFCASSQGYRDRGPRTQYFGPGTRLLVL.

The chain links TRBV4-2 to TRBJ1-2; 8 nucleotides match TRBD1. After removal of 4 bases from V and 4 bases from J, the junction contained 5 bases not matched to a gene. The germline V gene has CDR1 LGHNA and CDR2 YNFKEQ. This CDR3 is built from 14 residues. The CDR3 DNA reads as TGTGCCAGCAGCCCACCGGGACAGGTCTATGGCTACACCTTC. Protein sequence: CASSPPGQVYGYTF.

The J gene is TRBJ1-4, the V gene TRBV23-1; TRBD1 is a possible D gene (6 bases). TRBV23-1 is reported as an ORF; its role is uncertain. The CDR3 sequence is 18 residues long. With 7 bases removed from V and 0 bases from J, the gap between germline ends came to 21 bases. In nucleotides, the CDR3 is TGCGCCAGCACCTATTTACCGGGACACCCGACAACTAATGAAAAACTGTTTTTT. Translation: CASTYLPGHPTTNEKLFF.

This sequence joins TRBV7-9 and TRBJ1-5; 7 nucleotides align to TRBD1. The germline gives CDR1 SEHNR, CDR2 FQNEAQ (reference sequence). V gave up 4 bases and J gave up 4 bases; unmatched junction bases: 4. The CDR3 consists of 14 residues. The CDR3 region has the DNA TGTGCCAGCAGCTCGGGACAGCCAAATCAGCCCCAGCATTTT. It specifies CASSSGQPNQPQHF.

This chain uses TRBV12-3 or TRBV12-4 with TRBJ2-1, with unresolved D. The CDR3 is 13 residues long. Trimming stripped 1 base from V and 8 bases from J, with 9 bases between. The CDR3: CASSLVGPHEQFF. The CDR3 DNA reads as TGTGCCAGCAGTTTAGTCGGACCTCATGAGCAGTTCTTC.

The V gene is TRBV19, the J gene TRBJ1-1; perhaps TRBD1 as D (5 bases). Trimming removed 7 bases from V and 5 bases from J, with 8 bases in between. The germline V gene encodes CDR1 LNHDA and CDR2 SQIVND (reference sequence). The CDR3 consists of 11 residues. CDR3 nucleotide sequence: TGTGCCAGTATGGGGGGGACTGAAGCTTTCTTT. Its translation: CASMGGTEAFF.

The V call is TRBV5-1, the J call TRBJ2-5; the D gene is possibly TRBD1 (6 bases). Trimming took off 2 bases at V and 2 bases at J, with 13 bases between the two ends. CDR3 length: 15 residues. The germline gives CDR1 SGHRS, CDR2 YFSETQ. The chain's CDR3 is CASSLGAGEQETQYF. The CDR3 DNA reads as TGCGCCAGCAGCTTAGGGGCAGGGGAGCAAGAGACCCAGTACTTC. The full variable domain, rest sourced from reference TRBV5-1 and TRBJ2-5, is KAGVTQTPRYLIKTRGQQVTLSCSPISGHRSVSWYQQTPGQGLQFLFEYFSETQRNKGNFPGRFSGRQFSNSRSEMNVSTLELGDSALYLCASSLGAGEQETQYFGPGTRLLVL.

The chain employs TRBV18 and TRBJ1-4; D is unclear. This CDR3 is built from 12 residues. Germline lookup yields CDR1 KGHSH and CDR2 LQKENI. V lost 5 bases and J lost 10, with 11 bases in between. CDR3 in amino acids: CASSNPQGKLFF. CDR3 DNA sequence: TGTGCCAGCTCAAACCCCCAAGGAAAACTGTTTTTT.

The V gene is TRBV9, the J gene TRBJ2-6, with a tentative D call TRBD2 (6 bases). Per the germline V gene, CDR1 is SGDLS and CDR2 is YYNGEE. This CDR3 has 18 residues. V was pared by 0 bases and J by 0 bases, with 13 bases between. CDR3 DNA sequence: TGTGCCAGCAGCGTAGCCGCTAGCGCTAGCTCTGGGGCCAACGTCCTGACTTTC. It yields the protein CASSVAASASSGANVLTF.

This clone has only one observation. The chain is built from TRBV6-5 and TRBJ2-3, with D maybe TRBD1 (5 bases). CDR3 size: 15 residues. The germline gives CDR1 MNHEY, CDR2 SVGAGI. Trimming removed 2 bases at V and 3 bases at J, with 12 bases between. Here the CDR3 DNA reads TGTGCCAGCAGTTACGCAGGGTTGAGGACAGATACGCAGTATTTT. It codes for CASSYAGLRTDTQYF.